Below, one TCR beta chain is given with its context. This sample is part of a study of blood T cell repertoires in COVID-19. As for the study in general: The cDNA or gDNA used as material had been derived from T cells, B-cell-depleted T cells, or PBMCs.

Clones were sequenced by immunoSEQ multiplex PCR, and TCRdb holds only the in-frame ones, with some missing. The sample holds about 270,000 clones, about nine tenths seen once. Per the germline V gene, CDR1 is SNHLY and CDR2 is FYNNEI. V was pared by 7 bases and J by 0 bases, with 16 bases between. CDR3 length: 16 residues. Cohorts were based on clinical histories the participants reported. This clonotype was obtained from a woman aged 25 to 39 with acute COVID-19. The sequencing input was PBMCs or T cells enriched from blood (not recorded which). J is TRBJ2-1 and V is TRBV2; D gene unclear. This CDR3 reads CASMVRSQSSYNEQFF. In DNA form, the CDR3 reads TGTGCCAGCATGGTTCGGTCACAGAGCTCCTACAATGAGCAGTTCTTC.